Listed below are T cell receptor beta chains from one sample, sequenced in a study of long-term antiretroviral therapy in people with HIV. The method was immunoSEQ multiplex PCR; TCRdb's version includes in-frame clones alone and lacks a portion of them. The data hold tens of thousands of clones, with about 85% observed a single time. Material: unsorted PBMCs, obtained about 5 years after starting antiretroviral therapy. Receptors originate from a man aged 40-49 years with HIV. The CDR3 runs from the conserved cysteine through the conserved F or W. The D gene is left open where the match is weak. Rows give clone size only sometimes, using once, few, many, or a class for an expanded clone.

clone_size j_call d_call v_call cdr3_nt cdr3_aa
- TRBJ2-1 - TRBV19 TGTGCCAGTAGTATAAACCTCTTTACATTTGGTGAGCAGTTCTTC CASSINLFTFGEQFF
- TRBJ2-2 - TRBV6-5 TGTGCCAGCAGCCTTCAGCCAAGGGCGGGCGGGGAGCTGTTTTTT CASSLQPRAGGELFF
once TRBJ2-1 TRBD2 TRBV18 TGTGCCAGCTCCCTGGGGGGGATAGGTGAGCAGTTCTTC CASSLGGIGEQFF
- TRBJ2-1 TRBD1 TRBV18 TGTGCCAGCTCACCAAGGGGGCTAGAGAGCTACAATGAGCAGTTCTTC CASSPRGLESYNEQFF
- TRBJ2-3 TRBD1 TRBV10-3 TGTGCCATCAGTGTAGGGGGCTCTGGAGATACGCAGTATTTT CAISVGGSGDTQYF
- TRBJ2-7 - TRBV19 TGTGCCAGTAGTATAGTGGCAGGGCGAGGTAACGAGCAGTACTTC CASSIVAGRGNEQYF
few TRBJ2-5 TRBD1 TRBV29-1 TGCAGCGTTGAAGCGGACAGGGGACGGCAAGAGACCCAGTACTTC CSVEADRGRQETQYF
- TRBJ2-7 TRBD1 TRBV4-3 TGCGCCAGCAGCCCGGGACAGGGGGTTTCCTACGAGCAGTACTTC CASSPGQGVSYEQYF
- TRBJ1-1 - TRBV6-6 TGTGCCAGCACCTCACAGGGTGTAACTGAAGCTTTCTTT CASTSQGVTEAFF
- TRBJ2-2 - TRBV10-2 TGCGCCAGCACCGGAAATGTAGCCGGGGAGCTGTTTTTT CASTGNVAGELFF
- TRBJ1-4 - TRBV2 TGTGCCAGCAAGGGAGGCCTTGAAAAACTGTTTTTT CASKGGLEKLFF
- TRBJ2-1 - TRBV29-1 TGCAGCGTTCGATCCCCAGGGGAGGGCAATGAGCAGTTCTTC CSVRSPGEGNEQFF
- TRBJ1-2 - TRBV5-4 TGTGCCAGCAGCTTGGGCGCTCGCTACACCTTC CASSLGARYTF
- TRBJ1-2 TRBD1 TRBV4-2 TGTGCCAGCAGCCAAGATAGGGACAGGGGGCAAGGCTACACCTTC CASSQDRDRGQGYTF
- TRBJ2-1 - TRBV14 TGTGCCAGCAGCCTCCGACTAGTAACCCTCTACAATGAGCAGTTCTTC CASSLRLVTLYNEQFF
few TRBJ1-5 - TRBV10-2 TGCGCCAGCAGTGAATTCGGACAGACTTATCAGCCCCAGCATTTT CASSEFGQTYQPQHF
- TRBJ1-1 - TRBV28 TGTGCCAGCAGAGTCGGGGGGAACACTGAAGCTTTCTTT CASRVGGNTEAFF
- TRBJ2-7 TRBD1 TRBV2 TGTGCCATCGGACAGGGCGGTTTAGGCCCCTACGAGCAGTACTTC CAIGQGGLGPYEQYF